The sequence of this T cell receptor beta chain was determined in a study of cytomegalovirus exposure and HLA in healthy donors. Study summary: The approximately 130 validation repertoires were reported in a later analysis to have been generated on the same platform as the approximately 700 first-cohort repertoires.

On this clone: Its antigen is as yet unknown.

Produced via immunoSEQ multiplex PCR; TCRdb's table is partial and in-frame only. The top ten hold approximately 0.84% of the sample, which has about 330,000 clones, 75% to 90% seen once. Germline V gene lookup returns CDR1 SGHTA and CDR2 FQGNSA. The CDR3 totals 18 residues. Trimming removed 1 base from V and 1 base from J; junction bases left unmatched: 9. Findings and caveats of the study: High specificity and sensitivity for cytomegalovirus status were reported for the classifier. The CMV antigen specificity of a few CMV-associated chains was confirmed through in vitro analysis. Roughly 170 TCR beta chains were listed as cytomegalovirus-associated.

The chain is built from TRBV7-2 and TRBJ2-7; the match to TRBD2 covers 11 bases. The origin of this receptor is a woman aged 18-29 years in good health and CMV-seronegative. Sequencing was done on a sample of PBMCs. The CDR3 nucleotides read TGTGCCAGCAGCTTAGTAGGGGCTAGCGGGAGGACGTCCTACGAGCAGTACTTC. This sequence encodes CASSLVGASGRTSYEQYF.